The 15 T cell receptor beta chains presented below share a single source sample, sequenced in a study of blood T cell repertoires in COVID-19. The assay was immunoSEQ multiplex PCR, and TCRdb's table has in-frame clones only and misses some. The sample lists some 200,000 clones; more than 85% were seen once. Specimen: peripheral blood. The receptors originated from an elderly woman in a cohort sampled during active or convalescent COVID-19.

The chain uses TRBV21-1 and TRBJ1-5; the table's D call TRBD1 went unverified against the DNA. TRBV21-1 is assigned pseudogene status. This CDR3 has 17 residues. CDR3 in amino acids: CASSKGEDRGINQPQHF. The CDR3 nucleotides read TGTGCCAGCAGCAAAGGAGAGGACAGGGGGATCAATCAGCCCCAGCATTTT.

This sequence joins TRBV2 and TRBJ1-3; D not certain. The CDR3 length is 15 residues. Deletions cut 8 bases from V and 0 bases from J, with 14 bases between. Germline CDR1 is SNHLY and CDR2 is FYNNEI. The CDR3 region is CASARELLSGNTIYF. Written as DNA, the CDR3 is TGTGCCAGCGCCCGGGAGCTACTCTCTGGAAACACCATATATTTT.

V and J are TRBV5-1 and TRBJ2-1; 13 positions agree with TRBD2. CDR1 is SGHRS, CDR2 YFSETQ, per germline. The junction had 6 bases not matched to a gene; V was cut back by 3 bases and J by 0 bases. This CDR3 comprises 18 residues. The CDR3 here is CASSSLAGGVSSYNEQFF. In nucleotides, the CDR3 is TGCGCCAGCAGCTCACTAGCGGGAGGGGTGAGCTCCTACAATGAGCAGTTCTTC.

This rearrangement joins TRBV3-1 (or the pseudogene TRBV3-2) to TRBJ2-7; 7 nucleotides line up with TRBD1. With V trimmed by 5 bases and J by 6 bases, 4 bases remained unmatched. This CDR3 region has 12 residues. CDR1 and CDR2 from the germline V gene are LGHDT and YNNKEL (reference sequence). The CDR3 loop is CASSYRTGEQYF. As DNA, the CDR3 is TGTGCCAGCAGCTACCGGACAGGCGAGCAGTACTTC.

The J gene is TRBJ1-5, the V gene TRBV18, with TRBD1 matching 7 bases. The CDR3 loop spans 14 amino acids. Germline CDR1 is KGHSH and CDR2 is LQKENI. V trimming: 6 bases; J trimming: 0 bases; junction bases outside the gene matches: 2. This chain's CDR3 is CASSGTDSNQPQHF. The DNA for the CDR3 is TGTGCCAGCTCGGGGACAGATAGCAATCAGCCCCAGCATTTT.

This chain uses TRBV3-1 (or the pseudogene TRBV3-2) with TRBJ1-1; D remains ambiguous. Germline V gene lookup returns CDR1 LGHDT and CDR2 YNNKEL (reference sequence). Trimming took 1 base from V and 6 from J, leaving 3 bases between them. The CDR3 length is 11 residues. The CDR3 loop is CASSQAAEAFF. DNA of the CDR3: TGTGCCAGCAGCCAAGCCGCTGAAGCTTTCTTT.

The V gene is TRBV9, the J gene TRBJ2-3; TRBD1 is a possible D gene (5 bases). V lost 0 bases, J lost 1 base, and 15 bases lay in between. There are 17 residues in the CDR3. Germline V gene lookup returns CDR1 SGDLS and CDR2 YYNGEE. Here the CDR3 reads CASSVGFGQGGTDTQYF. CDR3 coding DNA: TGTGCCAGCAGCGTAGGATTCGGTCAGGGCGGCACAGATACGCAGTATTTT.

The chain has TRBV11-3 and TRBJ2-3; TRBD1 aligns across 11 bases. V lost 1 base and J lost 5; bases outside the gene matches: 8. The CDR3 consists of 17 residues. The germline gives CDR1 SGHNT, CDR2 YENEEA. This CDR3 is CASSLVTGTGGKDTQYF. In DNA, the CDR3 is TGTGCCAGCAGCTTAGTTACCGGGACAGGGGGAAAAGATACGCAGTATTTT.

J is TRBJ2-7 and V is TRBV6-5, with D possibly matching TRBD2 (6 bases). From germline, CDR1 is MNHEY and CDR2 SVGAGI. Trimming took 6 bases from V and 1 from J, leaving 16 bases between them. This CDR3 has 15 residues. The chain's CDR3 is CASSWGSGRSYEQYV. DNA for the CDR3: TGTGCCAGCAGCTGGGGTAGCGGACGATCCTACGAGCAGTACGTC.

This chain joins TRBV10-3 and TRBJ1-5; maybe TRBD1 (5 bases). The CDR3 loop spans 16 amino acids. Trimming removed 4 bases at V and 1 base at J, with 14 bases between. Germline V gives CDR1 ENHRY, CDR2 SYGVKD. The CDR3 protein is CAISGGVGGSNQPQHF. The CDR3 region has the DNA TGTGCCATCAGTGGGGGGGTGGGAGGAAGCAATCAGCCCCAGCATTTT.

CDR3 amino acids: CASSYSREGLDGYTF. The CDR3, as DNA: TGTGCCAGCAGTTACTCGAGGGAAGGGTTAGATGGCTACACCTTC. The chain joins TRBV6-5 to TRBJ1-2; D gene unclear. The ends were cut back, 0 bases at V and 6 bases at J, with 14 bases in the middle. Germline CDR1 MNHEY, CDR2 SVGAGI. This CDR3 is built from 15 residues.

The chain couples TRBV19 to TRBJ1-2; 12 bases are a match to TRBD1. From germline, CDR1 is LNHDA and CDR2 SQIVND (reference sequence). The CDR3 is made up of 17 amino acids. The J segment lost 8 bases and the V segment lost 6 bases, leaving 16 bases of the junction unmatched. CDR3 sequence (DNA): TGTGCCAGTAGGCGCACCACGGGACAGGGGGCGCCTGAAGGCTACACCTTC. Translated: CASRRTTGQGAPEGYTF.

The chain is built from TRBV5-1 and TRBJ1-2; D gene unclear. This CDR3 region has 14 residues. Germline loops: CDR1 SGHRS, CDR2 YFSETQ. Deletions cut 0 bases from V and 0 bases from J, with 6 bases between. The CDR3 DNA reads as TGCGCCAGCAGCTTGGACGCAGCTAACTATGGCTACACCTTC. As protein: CASSLDAANYGYTF.

V gene TRBV19 combines with J gene TRBJ2-5; maybe TRBD2 (6 bases). The CDR3 runs to 14 residues. The V gene's germline CDR1 is LNHDA and CDR2 SQIVND (reference sequence). Trimming cost V 7 bases and J 5 bases, with 17 bases left between them. CDR3 residues: CASTSSAGRETQYF. Written as DNA, the CDR3 is TGTGCCAGTACCTCCTCGGCAGGGAGGGAGACCCAGTACTTC.

The chain is built from TRBV27 and TRBJ2-3, with 7 bases matching TRBD2. The V gene end was trimmed by 2 bases and the J gene end by 1 base; junction bases not matched to a gene: 6. Germline-derived CDR1 and CDR2 are MNHEY and SMNVEV (reference sequence). The CDR3 is 16 amino acids. CDR3 amino acids: CASSLRAGPGTDTQYF. The CDR3 DNA sequence: TGTGCCAGCAGTTTAAGAGCGGGGCCTGGCACAGATACGCAGTATTTT.